This TCR beta chain derives from a study of neoadjuvant nivolumab and ipilimumab in lung cancer. Study-wide results and caveats: From pretherapy to surgery, tumor richness and clonality rose with dual therapy. Resected tumors had greater TCR richness and clonality than uninvolved lung. Higher pretherapy blood TCR richness went with higher resected-tumor richness.

The method was immunoSEQ multiplex PCR; TCRdb's version includes in-frame clones alone and lacks a portion of them. Here the sample spans 4,000 to 5,000 clones, 70% to 75% being singletons. About this clone itself: Its antigen remains unknown.

Per the germline V gene, CDR1 is SGHDN and CDR2 is FVKESK. This CDR3 is 18 amino acids long. V was pared by 1 base and J by 2 bases, with 6 bases of the junction left unmatched. The chain is built from TRBV14 and TRBJ2-7, with 15 bases that match TRBD2. The clonotype comes from an adult with non-small cell lung cancer. Here the sequenced sample was tumor tissue, taken after neoadjuvant nivolumab, alone or with ipilimumab, at or shortly before surgery. The CDR3 loop is CASSQAGRTSGGAYEQYF. CDR3 bases: TGTGCCAGCAGCCAAGCGGGGAGGACTAGCGGGGGGGCCTACGAGCAGTACTTC.